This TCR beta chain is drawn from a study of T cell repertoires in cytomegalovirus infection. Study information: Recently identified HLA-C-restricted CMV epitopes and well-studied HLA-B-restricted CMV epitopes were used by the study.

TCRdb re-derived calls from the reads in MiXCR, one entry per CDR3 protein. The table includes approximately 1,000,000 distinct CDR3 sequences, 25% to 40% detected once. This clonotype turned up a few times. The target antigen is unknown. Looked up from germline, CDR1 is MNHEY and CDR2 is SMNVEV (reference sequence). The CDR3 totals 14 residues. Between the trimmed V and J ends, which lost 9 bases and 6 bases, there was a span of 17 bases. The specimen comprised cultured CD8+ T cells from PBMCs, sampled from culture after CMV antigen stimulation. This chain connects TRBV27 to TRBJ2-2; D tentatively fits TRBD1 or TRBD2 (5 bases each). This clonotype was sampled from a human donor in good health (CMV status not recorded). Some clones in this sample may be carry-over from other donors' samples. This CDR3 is CARGRRFAPGELFF. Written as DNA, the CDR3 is TGTGCCAGGGGACGGAGGTTTGCACCCGGGGAGCTGTTTTTT.